Each of the 23 T cell receptor beta chains below was sequenced from the same sample in a study of blood T cell repertoires in COVID-19 (dated by TCRdb to 2018 to 2020). The protocol used for the library was the immunoSEQ multiplex PCR assay. As stored in TCRdb, this immuneACCESS dataset retains in-frame rearrangements with V and J assigned. A fraction of the clones does not appear; measured against another copy, unresolved V genes explain less than half of the discrepancy, and the remainder lacks a known reason. The sample includes approximately 300,000 clones, with 85% to 90% observed a single time. The top ten constitute roughly a tenth of the sample. The specimen was PBMCs or T cells enriched from blood (not recorded which). Receptor source: a woman younger than 45 who had recovered from COVID-19.

This clone was seen just once. The chain recombines TRBV11-2 with TRBJ1-4; 7 bases fit TRBD1. With V trimmed by 5 bases and J by 0 bases, 9 bases remained unmatched. Germline V lookup: CDR1 SGHAT, CDR2 FQNNGV. The CDR3 runs to 17 residues. DNA of the CDR3: TGTGCCAGCAGCCCCACCGCTACAGGGGCAACTAATGAAAAACTGTTTTTT. Translated, it gives CASSPTATGATNEKLFF.

CDR3 in amino acids: CAISGQGLSGANVLTF. As DNA, the CDR3 is TGTGCCATCAGCGGACAGGGCCTCTCTGGGGCCAACGTCCTGACTTTC. The V gene is TRBV10-3, the J gene TRBJ2-6; 8 bases align to TRBD1. Germline V gene data show CDR1 as ENHRY and CDR2 as SYGVKD. The J segment lost 0 bases and the V segment lost 6 bases, leaving 4 bases of the junction unmatched. The CDR3 is 16 amino acids.

The CDR3: CASSFGLTGDPPKGQYF. In DNA form, the CDR3 reads TGTGCCAGCAGCTTCGGTTTAACAGGGGACCCTCCTAAGGGGCAGTACTTC. The V and J genes are TRBV5-6 and TRBJ2-7; TRBD1 matches at 7 bases. Germline V lookup: CDR1 SGHDT, CDR2 YYEEEE. This CDR3 comprises 17 residues. Unmatched junction bases numbered 20, after V lost 2 bases and J lost 9 bases.

The rearrangement joins TRBV27 to TRBJ1-2; 8 bases fit TRBD1. With 4 bases clipped from V and 3 bases from J, the junction kept 4 bases outside the gene matches. This CDR3 contains 14 residues. Germline lookup yields CDR1 MNHEY and CDR2 SMNVEV (reference sequence). The CDR3 sequence is CASSSGQGHYGYTF. CDR3 DNA: TGTGCCAGCAGTTCCGGACAGGGACACTATGGCTACACCTTC.

The CDR3 region has the DNA TGTGCCAGCAGCCTGCCGAACGGTGAGCCCCAGCATTTT. It translates to CASSLPNGEPQHF. This chain joins TRBV5-6 and TRBJ1-5; D not certain. This CDR3 contains 13 residues. V was pared by 4 bases and J by 8 bases, with 13 bases between. Germline V gene data show CDR1 as SGHDT and CDR2 as YYEEEE.

The chain is built from TRBV19 and TRBJ1-5; D call uncertain. Germline V gene sequence: CDR1 LNHDA, CDR2 SQIVND (reference sequence). This CDR3 comprises 13 residues. With 1 base removed from V and 6 bases from J, the gap between germline ends came to 7 bases. DNA of the CDR3: TGTGCCAGTAGTATAGTCCGGGGTCAGCCCCAGCATTTT. Its translation is CASSIVRGQPQHF.

V gene TRBV7-3 combines with J gene TRBJ2-2; 8 bases are a match to TRBD1. Germline loops: CDR1 SGHTA, CDR2 FQGTGA. Trimming cost V 6 bases and J 4 bases; bases outside gene matches: 1. CDR3 size: 13 residues. For the CDR3, the DNA is TGTGCCAGCAGACAGGGGGTCACCGGGGAGCTGTTTTTT. It specifies CASRQGVTGELFF.

The CDR3 reads CASSFAGNEQFF. Here the CDR3 DNA reads TGTGCCAGCAGTTTCGCCGGCAATGAGCAGTTCTTC. The J gene is TRBJ2-1, the V gene TRBV12-3 or TRBV12-4, with D unclear. The CDR3 has 12 residues. V was shortened by 3 bases and J by 6 bases, with 6 bases between the two germline ends.

The V and J genes are TRBV7-9 and TRBJ1-5; weak D call: TRBD1 (5 bases). Germline CDR1 is SEHNR and CDR2 is FQNEAQ (reference sequence). CDR3 size: 16 residues. V gave up 4 bases and J gave up 5 bases, with 18 bases separating them. Here the CDR3 DNA reads TGTGCCAGCAGCTCGGGGGGAAGGGCAACCGATCAGCCCCAGCATTTT. Protein sequence: CASSSGGRATDQPQHF.

As regards this clone: One end of the junction is discordant with germline, which a read error may explain. The chain carries TRBV6-2 or TRBV6-3 and TRBJ2-7; D remains ambiguous. The CDR3 has 11 residues. From germline, CDR1 is MNHEY and CDR2 SVGEGT. CDR3: CASSHSYEQYF. Here the CDR3 DNA reads TGTGCCAGCAGTCACTCCTACGAGCAGTACTTC.

The rearrangement joins TRBV10-3 to TRBJ1-2, with 9 bases aligning to TRBD1. After removal of 6 bases from V and 4 bases from J, the junction contained 3 bases not matched to a gene. Germline CDR1 ENHRY, CDR2 SYGVKD. CDR3 length: 13 residues. The CDR3 loop reads CAISRQGVYGYTF. Here the CDR3 DNA reads TGTGCCATCAGCAGACAGGGGGTCTATGGCTACACCTTC.

V gene TRBV5-1 combines with J gene TRBJ2-1; 14 positions agree with TRBD2. The CDR3 spans 19 residues. The germline V gene has CDR1 SGHRS and CDR2 YFSETQ. J gave up 3 bases and V 4 bases, and 12 bases lay outside the gene matches. CDR3 in amino acids: CASSPRLAGGWGLYNEQFF. The DNA for the CDR3 is TGCGCCAGCAGCCCACGACTAGCGGGAGGGTGGGGACTCTACAATGAGCAGTTCTTC.

The chain's CDR3 is CASGLSVSPLHF. The CDR3 DNA is TGTGCTAGTGGTTTGTCTGTTTCACCCCTCCACTTT. The V gene is TRBV12-5, the J gene TRBJ1-6, with D hard to call. The CDR3 sequence is 12 residues long. Germline CDR1 LGHNT, CDR2 FRNRAP. Trimming left V 2 bases short and J 9 bases short, with 5 bases between.

The CDR3 coding sequence is TGTGCCAGCAGCCCGGACACAGCTTACTATGGCTACACCTTC. Amino acid sequence: CASSPDTAYYGYTF. The chain couples TRBV6-5 to TRBJ1-2; the D gene is possibly TRBD1 (5 bases). V lost 6 bases, J lost 3 bases, and 14 bases lay in between. Germline-derived CDR1 and CDR2 are MNHEY and SVGAGI. CDR3 length: 14 amino acids.

The chain employs TRBV10-3 and TRBJ2-5, with 11 nucleotides matching TRBD2. Trimming took 4 bases from V and 2 from J; bases not matched to a gene: 6. This CDR3 is 16 amino acids long. CDR1 and CDR2 (germline): ENHRY, SYGVKD. The CDR3 DNA is TGTGCCATCAGTGTAACTAGCGGGGGAATACAAGAGACCCAGTACTTC. This codes for CAISVTSGGIQETQYF.

This chain links TRBV9 with TRBJ2-3; a possible D gene is TRBD1 (6 bases). V lost 4 bases and J lost 8, with 14 bases in between. The germline V gene encodes CDR1 SGDLS and CDR2 YYNGEE. The CDR3 has 13 residues. CDR3 region: CASSSSVGATQYF. DNA for the CDR3: TGTGCCAGCAGCTCGTCCGTGGGGGCTACGCAGTATTTT.

The chain has TRBV7-2 and TRBJ2-1; D is perhaps TRBD2 (5 bases). The germline gives CDR1 SGHTA, CDR2 FQGNSA. V lost 1 base and J 1 base, leaving 11 bases between the germline ends. The CDR3 totals 16 residues. CDR3 sequence reads: CASSLGRRASYNEQFF. CDR3 DNA: TGTGCCAGCAGCTTAGGGAGGCGGGCTTCCTACAATGAGCAGTTCTTC. The full variable domain, completed using reference TRBV7-2 and TRBJ2-1, is GAGVSQSPSNKVTEKGKDVELRCDPISGHTALYWYRQSLGQGLEFLIYFQGNSAPDKSGLPSDRFSAERTGGSVSTLTIQRTQQEDSAVYLCASSLGRRASYNEQFFGPGTRLTVL.

This clone has only one observation. This chain joins TRBV12-5 and TRBJ2-1; 11 positions match TRBD2. With V trimmed by 3 bases and J by 4 bases, 14 bases remained unmatched. Germline CDR1 and CDR2: LGHNT and FRNRAP. CDR3 length: 19 amino acids. CDR3 amino acids: CASGLPNPFSGRVYNEQFF. The CDR3 DNA is TGTGCTAGTGGTTTACCCAACCCCTTTAGCGGGAGGGTTTACAATGAGCAGTTCTTC.

This chain uses TRBV10-3 with TRBJ2-7; 7 bases agree with TRBD2. Germline V gene lookup returns CDR1 ENHRY and CDR2 SYGVKD. The CDR3 consists of 16 residues. V lost 1 base and J lost 3; bases outside the gene matches: 9. The CDR3 region has the DNA TGTGCCATCAGTGAGTTTGGCGAAGCGGGGAGCTACGAGCAGTACTTC. Encoded protein: CAISEFGEAGSYEQYF.

DNA of the CDR3: TGTGCCAGTAGTATACGACTAGCGGTGAGCTCCTACAATGAGCAGTTCTTC. Residues: CASSIRLAVSSYNEQFF. The chain has TRBV19 and TRBJ2-1; the match to TRBD2 covers 9 bases. CDR3 length: 17 amino acids. J lost 0 bases, V lost 2 bases, and 5 bases had no gene match. Germline V gene sequence: CDR1 LNHDA, CDR2 SQIVND (reference sequence).

V gene TRBV27 combines with J gene TRBJ1-1, with a tentative D call TRBD1 (5 bases). The germline V and J ends were trimmed by 4 bases and 3 bases, with 12 bases remaining between them. This CDR3 comprises 14 residues. Germline lookup yields CDR1 MNHEY and CDR2 SMNVEV (reference sequence). In nucleotides, the CDR3 is TGTGCCAGCAGTTCCCGGGACTATTACACTGAAGCTTTCTTT. Translating it yields CASSSRDYYTEAFF.

This chain links TRBV3-1 (or the pseudogene TRBV3-2) with TRBJ2-5; D possibly corresponds to TRBD2 (5 bases). CDR3 size: 15 residues. From germline, CDR1 is LGHDT and CDR2 YNNKEL (reference sequence). V was shortened by 4 bases and J by 4 bases, with 16 bases between the two germline ends. In DNA form, the CDR3 reads TGTGCCAGCAGCCCCAGGTGGGAGTTGGGAGAGACCCAGTACTTC. Its protein is CASSPRWELGETQYF.

Written as DNA, the CDR3 is TGTGCCAGCAGCCAAGGCGGGAGTCACTACGAGCAGTACTTC. Its translation: CASSQGGSHYEQYF. The gene calls are TRBV4-2 and TRBJ2-7; 7 bases match TRBD2. The CDR3 contains 14 residues. Looked up from germline, CDR1 is LGHNA and CDR2 is YNFKEQ. Trimming removed 1 base from V and 3 bases from J; junction bases left unmatched: 3.